The present T cell receptor beta chain was sequenced within a study of PD-1 blockade in classical Hodgkin lymphoma. As for this clone: Antigen: not known.

Regarding time point: cycle 4 day 1 (C4D1), after more than five weeks of nivolumab. All the patients suffered relapse after autologous stem cell transplantation, and brentuximab vedotin exposure differed. General study points: Significantly greater TCR diversity emerged by C4D1 in CD4+ cells but not CD8+ cells. Repertoire differences have undefined causes, possibly disease activity or prior therapy. Patients starting nivolumab less than 1 year after ASCT had lower diversity and were excluded from later analyses. Partial responders and progressors had significantly lower baseline TCR diversity.

There are 12 residues in the CDR3. V trimming: 4 bases; J trimming: 15 bases; junction bases outside the gene matches: 7. Germline V gene sequence: CDR1 SGDLS, CDR2 YYNGEE. Profiled with immunoSEQ multiplex PCR; TCRdb holds only in-frame clones, not every one. The table lists roughly 100,000 clones, approximately 94% of them singletons. The V and J genes are TRBV9 and TRBJ2-1, with 10 bases lining up with TRBD2. Sequenced here: peripheral blood mononuclear cells (PBMCs), sampled before the fourth cycle of nivolumab. This TCR was sampled from a human donor with classical Hodgkin lymphoma. The CDR3 loop is CASSPQREGRFF. CDR3 sequence (DNA): TGTGCCAGCAGCCCCCAGCGGGAGGGCCGGTTCTTC.